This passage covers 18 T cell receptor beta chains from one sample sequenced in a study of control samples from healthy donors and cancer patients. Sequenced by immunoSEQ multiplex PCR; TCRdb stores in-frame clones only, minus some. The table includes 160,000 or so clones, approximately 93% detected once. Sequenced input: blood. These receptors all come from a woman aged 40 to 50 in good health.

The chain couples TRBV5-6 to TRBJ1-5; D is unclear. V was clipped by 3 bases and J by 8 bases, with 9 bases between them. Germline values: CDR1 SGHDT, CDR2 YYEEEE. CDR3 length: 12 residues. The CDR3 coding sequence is TGTGCCAGCAGCTCGACGGGTAAGCCCCAGCATTTT. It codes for CASSSTGKPQHF. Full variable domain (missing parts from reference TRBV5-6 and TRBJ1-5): DAGVTQSPTHLIKTRGQQVTLRCSPKSGHDTVSWYQQALGQGPQFIFQYYEEEERQRGNFPDRFSGHQFPNYSSELNVNALLLGDSALYLCASSSTGKPQHFGDGTRLSIL.

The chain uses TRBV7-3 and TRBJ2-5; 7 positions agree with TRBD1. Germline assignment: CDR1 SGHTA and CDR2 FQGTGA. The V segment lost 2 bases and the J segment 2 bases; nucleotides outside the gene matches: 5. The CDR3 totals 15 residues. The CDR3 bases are TGTGCCAGCAGCTTATGGCCGGGACAGCAAGAGACCCAGTACTTC. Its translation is CASSLWPGQQETQYF.

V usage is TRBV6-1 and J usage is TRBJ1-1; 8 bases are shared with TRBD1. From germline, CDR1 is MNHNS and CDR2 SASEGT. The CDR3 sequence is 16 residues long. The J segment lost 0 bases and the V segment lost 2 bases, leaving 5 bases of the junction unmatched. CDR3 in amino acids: CASSERGDRMNTEAFF. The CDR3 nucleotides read TGTGCCAGCAGTGAAAGAGGGGACAGGATGAACACTGAAGCTTTCTTT.

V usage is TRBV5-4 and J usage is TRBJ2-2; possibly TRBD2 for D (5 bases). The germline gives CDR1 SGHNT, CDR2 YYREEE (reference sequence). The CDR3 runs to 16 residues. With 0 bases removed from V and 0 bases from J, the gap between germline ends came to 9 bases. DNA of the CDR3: TGTGCCAGCAGCTTGGGGTACGGGGCGAACACCGGGGAGCTGTTTTTT. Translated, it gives CASSLGYGANTGELFF.

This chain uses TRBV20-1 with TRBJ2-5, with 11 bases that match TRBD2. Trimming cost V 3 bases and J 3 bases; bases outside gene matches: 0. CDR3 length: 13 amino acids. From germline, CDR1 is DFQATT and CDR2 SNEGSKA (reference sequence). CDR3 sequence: CSASSGGEETQYF. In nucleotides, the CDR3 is TGCAGTGCTAGTAGCGGGGGGGAAGAGACCCAGTACTTC.

CDR3 in DNA: TGTGCCACCAGTTCGCGTTACCTTGAAGGGACCCAGTACTTC. It is translated as CATSSRYLEGTQYF. The chain joins TRBV15 to TRBJ2-5, with no clear D. Per germline, CDR1 LNHNV and CDR2 YYDKDF (reference sequence). Trimming removed 6 bases from V and 7 bases from J, with 18 bases in between. This CDR3 region has 14 residues.

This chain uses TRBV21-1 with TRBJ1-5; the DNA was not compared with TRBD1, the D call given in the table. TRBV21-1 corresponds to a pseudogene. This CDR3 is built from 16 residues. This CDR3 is CASSNRTVYSNQPQHF. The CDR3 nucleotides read TGTGCCAGCAGCAACAGGACAGTTTATAGCAATCAGCCCCAGCATTTT.

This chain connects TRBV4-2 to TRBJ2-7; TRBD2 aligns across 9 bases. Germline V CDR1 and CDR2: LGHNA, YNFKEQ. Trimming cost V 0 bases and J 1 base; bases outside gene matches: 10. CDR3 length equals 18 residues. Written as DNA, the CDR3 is TGTGCCAGCAGCCAAGATCCCCCGACTAGCGGTAGGTCCTACGAGCAGTACTTC. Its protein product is CASSQDPPTSGRSYEQYF.

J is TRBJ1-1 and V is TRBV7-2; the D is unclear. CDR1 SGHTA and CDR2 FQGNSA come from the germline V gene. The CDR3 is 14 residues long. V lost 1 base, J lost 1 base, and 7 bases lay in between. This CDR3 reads CASSLEGRNTEAFF. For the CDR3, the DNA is TGTGCCAGCAGCTTAGAAGGCAGGAACACTGAAGCTTTCTTT.

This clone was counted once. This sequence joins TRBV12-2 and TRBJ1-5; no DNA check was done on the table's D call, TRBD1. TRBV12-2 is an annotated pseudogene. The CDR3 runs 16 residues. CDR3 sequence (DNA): TGTGCAAGTCGCTTTGGGGGCAGGGGAGTCGGTCAGCCCCAGCATTTT. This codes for CASRFGGRGVGQPQHF.

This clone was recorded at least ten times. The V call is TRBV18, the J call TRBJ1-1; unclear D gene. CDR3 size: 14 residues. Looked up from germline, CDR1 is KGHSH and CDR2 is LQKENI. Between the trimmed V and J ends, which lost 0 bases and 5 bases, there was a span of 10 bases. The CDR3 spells CASSPPSGDTEAFF. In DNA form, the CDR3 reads TGTGCCAGCTCACCACCGTCCGGGGATACTGAAGCTTTCTTT.

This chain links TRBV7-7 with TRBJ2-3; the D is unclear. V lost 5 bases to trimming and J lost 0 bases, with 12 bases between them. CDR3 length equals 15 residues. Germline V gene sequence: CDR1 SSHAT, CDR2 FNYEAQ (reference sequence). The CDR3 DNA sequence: TGTGCCAGCAGCCCTACACCAACTAGCACAGATACGCAGTATTTT. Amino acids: CASSPTPTSTDTQYF.

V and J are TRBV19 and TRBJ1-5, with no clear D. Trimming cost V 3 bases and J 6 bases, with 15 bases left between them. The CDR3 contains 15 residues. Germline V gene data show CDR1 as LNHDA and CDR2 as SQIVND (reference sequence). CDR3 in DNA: TGTGCCAGTAGTATTTACAAGGGAGGCGGTCAGCCCCAGCATTTT. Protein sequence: CASSIYKGGGQPQHF.

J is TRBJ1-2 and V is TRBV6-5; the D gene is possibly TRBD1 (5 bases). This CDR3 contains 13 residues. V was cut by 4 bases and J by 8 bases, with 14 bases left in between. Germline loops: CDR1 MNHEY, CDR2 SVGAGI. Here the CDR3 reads CASSSNTGGGYTF. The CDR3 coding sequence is TGTGCCAGCAGTTCCAACACAGGTGGCGGCTACACCTTC.

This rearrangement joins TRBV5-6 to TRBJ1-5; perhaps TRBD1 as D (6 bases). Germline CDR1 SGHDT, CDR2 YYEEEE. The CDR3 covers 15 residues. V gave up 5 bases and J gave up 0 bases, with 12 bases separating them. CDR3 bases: TGTGCCAGCAGTGTGACAGGTACTAGCAATCAGCCCCAGCATTTT. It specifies CASSVTGTSNQPQHF.

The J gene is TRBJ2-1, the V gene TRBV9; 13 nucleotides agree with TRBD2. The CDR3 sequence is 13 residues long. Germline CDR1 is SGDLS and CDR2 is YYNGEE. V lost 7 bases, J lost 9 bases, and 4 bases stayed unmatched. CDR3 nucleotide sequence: TGTGCCAGCGAACTAGCGGGGGGGCGTGAGCAGTTCTTC. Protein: CASELAGGREQFF.

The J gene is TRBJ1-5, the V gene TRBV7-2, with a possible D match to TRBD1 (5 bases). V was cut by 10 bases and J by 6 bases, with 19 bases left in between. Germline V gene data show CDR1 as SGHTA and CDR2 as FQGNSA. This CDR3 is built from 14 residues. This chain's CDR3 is CATRKTQGSQPQHF. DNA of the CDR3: TGTGCCACCCGTAAGACCCAGGGCAGTCAGCCCCAGCATTTT.

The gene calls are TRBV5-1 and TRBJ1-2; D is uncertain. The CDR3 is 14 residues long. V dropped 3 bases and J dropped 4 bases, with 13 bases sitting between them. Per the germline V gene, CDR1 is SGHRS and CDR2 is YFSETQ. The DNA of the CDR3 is TGCGCCAGCAGCTCCGGTGAGGTAACCTATGGCTACACCTTC. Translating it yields CASSSGEVTYGYTF. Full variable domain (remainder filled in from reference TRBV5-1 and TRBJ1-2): KAGVTQTPRYLIKTRGQQVTLSCSPISGHRSVSWYQQTPGQGLQFLFEYFSETQRNKGNFPGRFSGRQFSNSRSEMNVSTLELGDSALYLCASSSGEVTYGYTFGSGTRLTVV.